Listed here are 3 T cell receptor beta chains from one sample, sequenced in a study of technical replicates of blood from a few donors. Repertoires were generated with immunoSEQ multiplex PCR, while TCRdb's copy carries only in-frame clones and drops some. In the table there are tens of thousands of clones, 80% to 95% of which are singletons. The sequenced material came from T cells isolated from PBMCs. The receptors originated from a human donor in good health.

The J gene is TRBJ1-5, the V gene TRBV6-5, with unresolved D. The CDR3 consists of 14 residues. The germline gives CDR1 MNHEY, CDR2 SVGAGI. Trimming stripped 6 bases from V and 6 bases from J, with 15 bases between. DNA of the CDR3: TGTGCCAGCAGCATCTACGCGGGAGGTCAGCCCCAGCATTTT. Translating gives CASSIYAGGQPQHF.

The chain has TRBV19 and TRBJ2-1; 9 nucleotides agree with TRBD1. This CDR3 is built from 13 residues. From germline, CDR1 is LNHDA and CDR2 SQIVND (reference sequence). The ends lost 9 bases at V and 6 bases at J; junction bases unmatched: 6. The CDR3 DNA reads TGTGCCAGCTCGGGACAGGGAGGCAATGAGCAGTTCTTC. Amino acids: CASSGQGGNEQFF.

This clone was seen a few times. The rearrangement uses TRBV18 and TRBJ2-5; the D gene is possibly TRBD1 (6 bases). From germline, CDR1 is KGHSH and CDR2 LQKENI. CDR3 size: 15 residues. V lost 0 bases and J 4 bases, leaving 12 bases between the germline ends. The CDR3 sequence: CASSPPPRGGETQYF. As DNA, the CDR3 is TGTGCCAGCTCACCACCGCCCAGGGGTGGAGAGACCCAGTACTTC. The whole variable domain, filled in from reference TRBV18 and TRBJ2-5, reads NAGVMQNPRHLVRRRGQEARLRCSPMKGHSHVYWYRQLPEEGLKFMVYLQKENIIDESGMPKERFSAEFPKEGPSILRIQQVVRGDSAAYFCASSPPPRGGETQYFGPGTRLLVL.